This T cell receptor (beta chain) was captured in a study of cytomegalovirus exposure and HLA in healthy donors. Study context: Earlier, roughly 180 million T cells were analyzed, and 90 million to 140 million unique TCR beta sequences were found among them. Study-wide results and caveats: In a later analysis, TCR beta V- and J-gene trimming was associated with a missense DCLRE1C variant. From TCR beta sequences, most subjects' HLA-A and HLA-B alleles were reportedly predicted accurately.

This clone has just one count. Its antigen remains unidentified. 60 Vbeta and 13 Jbeta primers were used in PCR. The protocol was immunoSEQ multiplex PCR, while the TCRdb copy is restricted to in-frame clones and leaves out a portion. The sample holds about 180,000 clones, over 75% seen once. Germline V gives CDR1 SEHNR, CDR2 FQNEAQ (reference sequence). The V gene end was trimmed by 5 bases and the J gene end by 4 bases; junction bases not matched to a gene: 15. The CDR3 is made up of 18 amino acids. This receptor was identified in a woman between 50 and 59 years old in good health and CMV-seropositive. The sample taken for sequencing was PBMCs. This rearrangement joins TRBV7-9 to TRBJ2-2; 8 nucleotides match TRBD1. The CDR3 DNA sequence: TGTGCCAGCAGCCCCGCACTGGGCAGGGGGCTTGGCACCGGGGAGCTGTTTTTT. This codes for CASSPALGRGLGTGELFF. The whole variable domain, filled in from reference TRBV7-9 and TRBJ2-2, reads DTGVSQNPRHKITKRGQNVTFRCDPISEHNRLYWYRQTLGQGPEFLTYFQNEAQLEKSRLLSDRFSAERPKGSFSTLEIQRTEQGDSAMYLCASSPALGRGLGTGELFFGEGSRLTVL.